This passage covers 2 T cell receptor beta chains from one sample sequenced in a study of blood T cell repertoires in COVID-19 (dated by TCRdb to about 2020). Library preparation was by the immunoSEQ multiplex PCR assay. TCRdb carries this immuneACCESS record with in-frame sequences only. Its versions omit some clonotypes, under half of them owing to an unresolved V gene in the studies checked, with the rest unexplained. In this sample the table shows approximately 130,000 clones, 75% to 90% of which occur a single time. Approximately 4.3% of the sample lies in the top ten. The sample comprised peripheral blood. The receptors were gathered from a human donor in a cohort sampled during active COVID-19.

The chain has TRBV11-2 and TRBJ2-5, with 8 bases lining up with TRBD2. Germline-derived CDR1 and CDR2 are SGHAT and FQNNGV. This CDR3 comprises 16 residues. The trim removed 0 bases at V and 4 bases at J, leaving 7 bases unmatched. As DNA, the CDR3 is TGTGCCAGCAGCTTAGAACTGGCGGGAGGAGGAGAGACCCAGTACTTC. It is translated as CASSLELAGGGETQYF.

The rearrangement uses TRBV7-8 and TRBJ2-1; 9 bases fit TRBD2. The trim removed 1 base at V and 0 bases at J, leaving 4 bases unmatched. The CDR3 totals 17 residues. From germline, CDR1 is SGHVS and CDR2 FQNEAQ. CDR3 coding DNA: TGTGCCAGCAGCTTAGAAGAGCGGGGGGCCTCCTACAATGAGCAGTTCTTC. Residues: CASSLEERGASYNEQFF.